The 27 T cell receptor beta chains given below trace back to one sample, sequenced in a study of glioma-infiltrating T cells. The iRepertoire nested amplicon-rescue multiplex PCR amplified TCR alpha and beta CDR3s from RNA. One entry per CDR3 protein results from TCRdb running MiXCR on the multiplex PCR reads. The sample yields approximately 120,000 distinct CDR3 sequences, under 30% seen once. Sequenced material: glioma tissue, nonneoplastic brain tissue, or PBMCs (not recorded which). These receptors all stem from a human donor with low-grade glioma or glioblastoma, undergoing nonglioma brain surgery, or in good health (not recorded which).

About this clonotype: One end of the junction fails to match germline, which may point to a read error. CDR3 sequence reads: CASGQDRTPRDTQYF. CDR3 nucleotide sequence: TGTGCCAGCGGCCAAGATCGCACGCCCCGCGATACGCAGTATTTT. The chain is built from TRBV4-2 and TRBJ2-3, with D unclear. CDR3 length equals 15 residues. CDR1 is LGHNA, CDR2 YNFKEQ, per germline.

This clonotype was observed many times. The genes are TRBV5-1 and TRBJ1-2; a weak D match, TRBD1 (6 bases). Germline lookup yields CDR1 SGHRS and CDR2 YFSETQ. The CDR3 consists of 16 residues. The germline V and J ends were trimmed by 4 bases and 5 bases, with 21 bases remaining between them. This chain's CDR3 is CASSPIVQTGSYGYTF. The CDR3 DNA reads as TGCGCCAGCAGCCCGATCGTACAGACAGGATCGTATGGCTACACCTTC.

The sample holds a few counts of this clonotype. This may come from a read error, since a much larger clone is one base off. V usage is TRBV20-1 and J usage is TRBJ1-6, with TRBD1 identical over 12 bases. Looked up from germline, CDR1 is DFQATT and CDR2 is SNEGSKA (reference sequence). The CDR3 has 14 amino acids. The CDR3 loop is CSAGQGAKNSPPHF. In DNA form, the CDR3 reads TGCAGTGCGGGACAGGGGGCTAAGAATTCACCCCCCCACTTT.

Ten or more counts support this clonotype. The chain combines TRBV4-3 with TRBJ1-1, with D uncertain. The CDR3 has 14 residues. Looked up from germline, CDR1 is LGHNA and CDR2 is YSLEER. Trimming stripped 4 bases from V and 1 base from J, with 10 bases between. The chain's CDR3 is CASSPIRKNTEAFF. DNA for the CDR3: TGCGCCAGCAGCCCAATTCGGAAGAACACTGAAGCTTTCTTT.

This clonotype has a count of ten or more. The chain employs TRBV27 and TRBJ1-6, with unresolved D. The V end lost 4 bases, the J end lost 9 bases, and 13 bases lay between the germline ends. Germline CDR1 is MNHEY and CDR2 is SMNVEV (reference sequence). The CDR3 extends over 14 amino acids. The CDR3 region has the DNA TGTGCCAGCAGTTCCTCGACCCGGGGTTCACCCCTCCACTTT. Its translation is CASSSSTRGSPLHF.

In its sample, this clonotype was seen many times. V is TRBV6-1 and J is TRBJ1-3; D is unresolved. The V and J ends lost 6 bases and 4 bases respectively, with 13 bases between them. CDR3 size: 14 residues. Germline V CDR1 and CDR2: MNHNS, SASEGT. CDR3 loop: CASSPRGPGNTIYF. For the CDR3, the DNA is TGTGCCAGCAGCCCTCGGGGTCCCGGAAACACCATATATTTT.

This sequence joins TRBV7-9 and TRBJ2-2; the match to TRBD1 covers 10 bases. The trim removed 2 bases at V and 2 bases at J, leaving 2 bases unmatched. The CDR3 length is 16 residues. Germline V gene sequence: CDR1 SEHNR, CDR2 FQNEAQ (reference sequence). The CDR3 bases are TGTGCCAGCAGCTTAAGGGACAGGGGCAACACCGGGGAGCTGTTTTTT. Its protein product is CASSLRDRGNTGELFF.

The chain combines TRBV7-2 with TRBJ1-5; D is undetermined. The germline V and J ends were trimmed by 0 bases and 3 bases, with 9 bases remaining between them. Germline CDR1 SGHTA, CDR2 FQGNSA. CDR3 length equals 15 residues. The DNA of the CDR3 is TGTGCCAGCAGCTTAGCAGCCGGGAACAATCAGCCCCAGCATTTT. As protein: CASSLAAGNNQPQHF.

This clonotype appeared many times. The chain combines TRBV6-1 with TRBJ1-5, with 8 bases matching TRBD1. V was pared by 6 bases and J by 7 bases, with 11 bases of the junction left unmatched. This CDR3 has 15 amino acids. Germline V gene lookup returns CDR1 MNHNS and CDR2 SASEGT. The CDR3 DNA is TGTGCCAGCAGGCGTACGGTACAGGGGGGACAGCCCCAGCATTTT. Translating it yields CASRRTVQGGQPQHF.

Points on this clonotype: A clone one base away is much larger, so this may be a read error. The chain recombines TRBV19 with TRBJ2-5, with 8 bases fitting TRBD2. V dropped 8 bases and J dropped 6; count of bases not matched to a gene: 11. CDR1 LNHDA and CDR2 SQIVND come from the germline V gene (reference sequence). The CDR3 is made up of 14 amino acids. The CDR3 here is CASERGGPAQTQYF. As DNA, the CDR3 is TGTGCCAGTGAGCGCGGGGGGCCCGCGCAGACCCAGTACTTC.

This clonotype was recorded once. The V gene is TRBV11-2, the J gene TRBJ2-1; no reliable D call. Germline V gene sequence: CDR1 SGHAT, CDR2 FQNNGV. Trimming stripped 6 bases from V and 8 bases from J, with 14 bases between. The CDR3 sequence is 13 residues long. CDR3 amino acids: CASRDLRTDEQFF. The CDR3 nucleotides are TGTGCCAGCAGGGACCTAAGGACCGATGAGCAGTTCTTC.

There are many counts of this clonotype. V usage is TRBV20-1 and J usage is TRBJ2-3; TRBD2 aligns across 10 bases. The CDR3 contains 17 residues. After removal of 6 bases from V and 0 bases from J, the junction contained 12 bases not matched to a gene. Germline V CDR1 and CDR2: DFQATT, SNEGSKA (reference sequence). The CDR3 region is CSAPPASGSLSTDTQYF. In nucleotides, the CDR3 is TGCAGTGCCCCCCCGGCTAGCGGGAGTCTGAGCACAGATACGCAGTATTTT.

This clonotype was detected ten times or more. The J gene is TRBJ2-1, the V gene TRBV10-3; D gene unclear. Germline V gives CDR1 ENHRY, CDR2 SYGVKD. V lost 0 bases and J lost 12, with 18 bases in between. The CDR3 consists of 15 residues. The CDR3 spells CAISESGSLFLGQFF. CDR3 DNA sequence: TGTGCCATCAGTGAGTCAGGTAGCTTGTTTCTGGGGCAGTTCTTC.

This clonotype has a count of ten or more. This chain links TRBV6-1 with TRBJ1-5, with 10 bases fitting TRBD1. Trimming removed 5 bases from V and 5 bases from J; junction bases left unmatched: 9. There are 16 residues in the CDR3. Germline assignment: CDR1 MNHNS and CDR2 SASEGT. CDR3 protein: CASSPLDRGQDQPQHF. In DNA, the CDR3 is TGTGCCAGCAGTCCTCTCGACAGGGGGCAGGATCAGCCCCAGCATTTT.

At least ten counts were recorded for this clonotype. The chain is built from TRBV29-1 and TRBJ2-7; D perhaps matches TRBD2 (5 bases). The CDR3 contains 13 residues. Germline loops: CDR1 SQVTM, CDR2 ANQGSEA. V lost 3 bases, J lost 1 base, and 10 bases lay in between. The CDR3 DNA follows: TGCAGCGTTGATGGACTGGGTTCCTACGAGCAGTACTTC. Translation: CSVDGLGSYEQYF.

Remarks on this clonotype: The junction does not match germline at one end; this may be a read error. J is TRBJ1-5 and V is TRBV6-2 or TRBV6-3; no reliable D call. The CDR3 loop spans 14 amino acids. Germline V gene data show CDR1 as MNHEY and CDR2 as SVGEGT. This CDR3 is CASSWTSGKYNEQF. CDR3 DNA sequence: TGTGCCAGCAGTTGGACTAGCGGGAAGTACAATGAGCAGTTT.

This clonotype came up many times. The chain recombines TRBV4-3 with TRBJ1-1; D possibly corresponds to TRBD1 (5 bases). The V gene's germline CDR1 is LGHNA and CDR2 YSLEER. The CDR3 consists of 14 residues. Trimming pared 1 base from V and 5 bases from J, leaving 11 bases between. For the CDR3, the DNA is TGCGCCAGCAGCCAAGCGCAGGGAAGGACTGAAGCTTTCTTT. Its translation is CASSQAQGRTEAFF.

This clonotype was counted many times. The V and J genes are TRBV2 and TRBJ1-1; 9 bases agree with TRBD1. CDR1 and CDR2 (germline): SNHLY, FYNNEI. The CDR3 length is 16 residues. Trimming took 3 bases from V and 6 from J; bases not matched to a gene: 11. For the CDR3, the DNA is TGTGCCAGCAGTGACGACTTCGGGACAGGGACCGCTGAAGCTTTCTTT. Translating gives CASSDDFGTGTAEAFF. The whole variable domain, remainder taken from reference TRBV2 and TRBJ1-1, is EPEVTQTPSHQVTQMGQEVILRCVPISNHLYFYWYRQILGQKVEFLVSFYNNEISEKSEIFDDQFSVERPDGSNFTLKIRSTKLEDSAMYFCASSDDFGTGTAEAFFGQGTRLTVV.

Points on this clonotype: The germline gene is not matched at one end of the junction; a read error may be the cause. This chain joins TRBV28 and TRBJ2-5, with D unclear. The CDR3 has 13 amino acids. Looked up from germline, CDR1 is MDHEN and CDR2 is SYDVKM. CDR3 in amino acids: CVSSLINQETRYF. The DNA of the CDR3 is TGTGTTAGCAGTTTGATAAATCAAGAGACCCGGTACTTC.

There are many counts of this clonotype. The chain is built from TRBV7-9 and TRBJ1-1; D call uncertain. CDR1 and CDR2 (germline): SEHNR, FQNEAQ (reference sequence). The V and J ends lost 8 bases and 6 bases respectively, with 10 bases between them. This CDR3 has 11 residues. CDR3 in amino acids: CASHLGAEAFF. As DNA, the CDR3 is TGTGCCAGCCACCTCGGCGCTGAAGCTTTCTTT.

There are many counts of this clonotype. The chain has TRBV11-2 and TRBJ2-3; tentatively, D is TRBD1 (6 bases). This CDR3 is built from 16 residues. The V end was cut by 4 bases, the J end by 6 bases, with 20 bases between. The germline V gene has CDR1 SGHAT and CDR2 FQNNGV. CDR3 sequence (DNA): TGTGCCAGCAGCTCAGGGACAATTGCCCCGCGGGATACGCAGTATTTT. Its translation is CASSSGTIAPRDTQYF.

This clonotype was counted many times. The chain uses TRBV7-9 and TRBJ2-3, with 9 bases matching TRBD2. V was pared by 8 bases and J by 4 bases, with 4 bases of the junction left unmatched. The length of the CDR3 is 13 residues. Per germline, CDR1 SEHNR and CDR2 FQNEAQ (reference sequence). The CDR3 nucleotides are TGTGCCAGCCATAGCGGGAGCGCAGATACGCAGTATTTT. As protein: CASHSGSADTQYF. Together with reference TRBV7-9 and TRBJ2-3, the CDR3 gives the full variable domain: DTGVSQNPRHKITKRGQNVTFRCDPISEHNRLYWYRQTLGQGPEFLTYFQNEAQLEKSRLLSDRFSAERPKGSFSTLEIQRTEQGDSAMYLCASHSGSADTQYFGPGTRLTVL.

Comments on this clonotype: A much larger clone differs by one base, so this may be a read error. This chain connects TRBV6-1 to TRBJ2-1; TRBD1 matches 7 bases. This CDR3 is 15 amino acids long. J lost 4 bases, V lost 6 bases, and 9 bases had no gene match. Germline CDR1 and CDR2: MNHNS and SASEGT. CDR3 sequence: CASSQRDSVYNEQFF. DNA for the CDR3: TGTGCCAGCAGCCAGAGGGACAGTGTTTACAATGAGCAGTTCTTC.

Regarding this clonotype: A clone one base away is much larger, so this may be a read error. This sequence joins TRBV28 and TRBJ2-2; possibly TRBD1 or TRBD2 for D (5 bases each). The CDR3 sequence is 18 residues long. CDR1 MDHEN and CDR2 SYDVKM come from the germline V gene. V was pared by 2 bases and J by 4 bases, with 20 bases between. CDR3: CASSLRTGTQWGTGELFF. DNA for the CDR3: TGTGCCAGCAGTTTACGGACCGGGACCCAGTGGGGCACCGGGGAGCTGTTTTTT. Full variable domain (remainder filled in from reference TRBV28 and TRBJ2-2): DVKVTQSSRYLVKRTGEKVFLECVQDMDHENMFWYRQDPGLGLRLIYFSYDVKMKEKGDIPEGYSVSREKKERFSLILESASTNQTSMYLCASSLRTGTQWGTGELFFGEGSRLTVL.

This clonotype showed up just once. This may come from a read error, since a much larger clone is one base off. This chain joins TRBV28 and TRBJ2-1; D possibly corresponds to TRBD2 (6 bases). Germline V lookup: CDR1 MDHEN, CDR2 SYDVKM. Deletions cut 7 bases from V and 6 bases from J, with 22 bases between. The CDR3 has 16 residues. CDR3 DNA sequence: TGTGCCAGCACCTCCCCACTAGCTCGGAGGGGCAATGAGCAGTTCTTC. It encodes CASTSPLARRGNEQFF.

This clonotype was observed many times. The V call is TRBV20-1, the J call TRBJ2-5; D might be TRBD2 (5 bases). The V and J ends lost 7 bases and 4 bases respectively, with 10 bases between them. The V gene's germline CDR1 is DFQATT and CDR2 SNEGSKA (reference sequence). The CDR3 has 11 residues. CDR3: CSGTRGETQYF. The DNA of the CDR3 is TGCAGTGGAACTAGAGGAGAGACCCAGTACTTC.

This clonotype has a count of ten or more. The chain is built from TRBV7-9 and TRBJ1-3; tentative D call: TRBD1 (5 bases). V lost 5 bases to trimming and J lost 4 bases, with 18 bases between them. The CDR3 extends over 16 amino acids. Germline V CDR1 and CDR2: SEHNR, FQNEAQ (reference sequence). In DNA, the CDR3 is TGTGCCAGCAGCCCGAAGGGGCTTTCAGGCGGAAACACCATATATTTT. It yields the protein CASSPKGLSGGNTIYF.